Sequencing of this TCR beta chain was carried out in a study of blood T cell repertoires in COVID-19. At the level of the study: T cells, B-cell-depleted T cells, or PBMCs supplied cDNA or gDNA.

TCRdb's copy holds only in-frame clones and misses some; the assay was immunoSEQ multiplex PCR. The sample has 150,000 to 200,000 clones; more than 60% are singletons. After removal of 1 base from V and 4 bases from J, the junction contained 5 bases not matched to a gene. From germline, CDR1 is MNHNS and CDR2 SASEGT. The CDR3 runs 16 residues. The sequence derives from a man in his forties or fifties who had recovered from COVID-19. This chain connects TRBV6-1 to TRBJ1-5, with 9 bases lining up with TRBD1. Sequencing input: peripheral blood. The CDR3 loop is CASSEVTGGTNQPQHF. CDR3 DNA: TGTGCCAGCAGTGAAGTGACAGGGGGTACTAATCAGCCCCAGCATTTT.